This T cell receptor beta chain was identified in a study of blood T cell repertoires in COVID-19. The CDR3 length is 14 residues. Germline CDR1 and CDR2: MNHEY and SVGEGT. V gave up 7 bases and J gave up 8 bases; unmatched junction bases: 9. Only in-frame clones appear in the TCRdb table, and some are missing; sequencing was by immunoSEQ multiplex PCR. The repertoire has fewer than 250,000 clones, approximately 84% of them found once; the top ten carry 1.8%. The sample was PBMCs or T cells enriched from blood (not recorded which). The chain combines TRBV6-2 or TRBV6-3 with TRBJ2-1, with TRBD2 matching over 9 bases. The TCR sequence derives from a man aged 55 to 70 who had recovered from COVID-19. In DNA form, the CDR3 reads TGTGCCAGCACCCCCGGGACTAGCTCATATGAGCAGTTCTTC. This sequence encodes CASTPGTSSYEQFF.